This T cell receptor (beta chain) appears in the sequencing data of a study of T cells in narcolepsy. Study-level background: Enrolled donors included narcolepsy type 1 or type 2 patients and healthy controls.

With respect to this clone: Its antigen is unidentified.

General study points: Reportedly, autoreactive clonotypes were serially detected in patients' blood but not controls'.

This table comes from immunoSEQ multiplex PCR, and its TCRdb copy is limited to in-frame clones, with some not included. The sample has about 27,000 clones; 84% are singletons. V shed 1 base and J shed 6 bases, with 4 bases lying between them. The V gene's germline CDR1 is SGHRS and CDR2 YFSETQ. The CDR3 is made up of 12 amino acids. V gene TRBV5-1 combines with J gene TRBJ2-2; the D is unclear. The clonotype comes from a human donor with narcolepsy. Sequences were obtained from CD45RA- memory CD4+ T cells from PBMCs. The CDR3 sequence is CASSLYPGELFF. Here the CDR3 DNA reads TGCGCCAGCAGCTTGTATCCCGGGGAGCTGTTTTTT.